This T cell receptor beta chain was obtained from a study of tumor-infiltrating lymphocytes in primary liver carcinoma. About the research overall: All patients, whether men or women, fell within 30 to 69 years of age.

Remarks on this clonotype: The antigen is unknown. The germline gene is not matched at one end of the junction; a read error may be the cause.

The study, taken as a whole, reports: Blood trailed tumors significantly in top-250-clone fraction (p = 0.039).

With a constant-region primer, TCR beta cDNA was made from 400 to 550 ng of total RNA. Construction of TCR beta libraries relied on three successive nested multiplex PCR rounds employing slightly modified ARM-PCR. Both of the initial two PCR rounds ran for around 10 cycles and employed TRBV1-TRBV30 forward primers alongside a C-beta reverse primer. From the multiplex PCR reads, TCRdb called clonotypes with MiXCR, one entry per CDR3 protein. This sample has about 330,000 distinct CDR3 sequences, with roughly two thirds found just once. The length of the CDR3 is 14 residues. Germline CDR1 reads SGHTA; CDR2 reads FQGNSA. It was unsorted whole blood that yielded blood RNA, and germline DNA was also extracted.

The sequence derives from a man aged 35 to 55 with primary liver carcinoma and hepatitis B virus infection. Material: peripheral blood. The genes are TRBV7-2 and TRBJ2-7; D is uncertain. DNA of the CDR3: TGTGCCATCAGCTTAGGTCCGGGTCCCTACGAGCAGTACTTC. The encoded protein is CAISLGPGPYEQYF.